This T cell receptor beta chain comes out of a study of T cells in Graves' hyperthyroidism and ophthalmopathy. For the study at large: Blood from the periphery was taken at initial diagnosis, before any treatment.

Researchers barred patients who had uncontrolled infection, other autoimmune disease, pregnancy or lactation. Roughly 9.1 ml of fresh peripheral blood supplied the PBMCs. V dropped 3 bases and J dropped 7; count of bases not matched to a gene: 7. The germline V gene encodes CDR1 SGDLS and CDR2 YYNGEE. The CDR3 sequence is 14 residues long. Study findings and constraints: A 13 V-J model separated ophthalmopathy from stable hyperthyroidism.

TCR beta CDR3 regions were amplified from RNA. The study used the HTBI primer set for a first-round RT-PCR of the TCR CDR3. Each CDR3 protein is one row after TCRdb ran MiXCR on the multiplex PCR reads. The sample carries about half a million distinct CDR3 sequences, around a fifth recorded once. This clonotype was seen only once. No antigen is known for it. Material: blood. The sequence was obtained from a woman in her 70s with Graves' ophthalmopathy. The chain recombines TRBV9 with TRBJ1-2; 9 bases are shared with TRBD1. CDR3 in amino acids: CASSAPGTGSGYTF. The CDR3 coding sequence is TGTGCCAGCAGCGCCCCCGGGACAGGGTCTGGCTACACCTTC.